The T cell receptor (beta chain) under discussion was sequenced for a study of blood T cell repertoires in COVID-19. As for the study in general: Samples taken during acute and convalescent COVID-19 were collected in the United States, Italy and Spain. Sources were T cells, B-cell-depleted T cells, or PBMCs; the material itself was cDNA or gDNA.

Original data processing: Amplification with reference gene primers provided the estimates of nucleated cell counts. The table came from immunoSEQ multiplex PCR; TCRdb's copy has only in-frame clones and leaves some out. The V and J calls and clone size were taken over from that table, and D and trimming were inferred from the DNA. Seen here are approximately 52,000 clones, approximately 89% observed once, and the top ten hold roughly 5%. The source of this sequence is a man in his sixties with active COVID-19. Material: peripheral blood.

CDR3 nucleotide sequence: TGTGCCAGCAGCCCGCAGGGGACTAGCGGGATGGAGCAGTTCTTC. This translates into CASSPQGTSGMEQFF. The chain employs TRBV7-3 and TRBJ2-1, with 13 bases aligning to TRBD2. The V segment lost 5 bases and the J segment 10 bases; nucleotides outside the gene matches: 8. CDR3 length equals 15 residues. Germline V gene lookup returns CDR1 SGHTA and CDR2 FQGTGA.